A single sample gave rise to the 31 T cell receptor beta chains below, sequenced in a study of cytomegalovirus exposure and HLA in healthy donors. PCR was performed using 60 Vbeta and 13 Jbeta primers. Measured with immunoSEQ multiplex PCR; TCRdb has only the in-frame clones, and not every one. The sample features roughly 62,000 clones, with approximately 2% in its top ten. Specimen: PBMCs. The origin of the receptors is a young woman in good health and CMV-seronegative.

This sequence joins TRBV9 and TRBJ2-5; TRBD2 matches 13 bases. CDR3 length: 18 residues. CDR1 and CDR2 (germline): SGDLS, YYNGEE. After removal of 3 bases from V and 5 bases from J, the junction contained 13 bases not matched to a gene. The CDR3: CASSERAGTSGIYETQYF. CDR3 nucleotide sequence: TGTGCCAGCAGCGAGAGGGCCGGGACTAGCGGGATTTATGAGACCCAGTACTTC.

This chain joins TRBV29-1 and TRBJ2-3, with D maybe TRBD2 (6 bases). CDR3 size: 13 residues. Germline CDR1 and CDR2: SQVTM and ANQGSEA. The germline V and J ends were trimmed by 5 bases and 6 bases, with 15 bases remaining between them. The CDR3: CSVLSRAGDTQYF. The CDR3 DNA follows: TGCAGCGTTTTGAGTCGGGCGGGGGATACGCAGTATTTT.

The J gene is TRBJ1-6, the V gene TRBV6-1; 7 nucleotides match TRBD1. CDR3 length: 15 residues. V lost 7 bases and J lost 8; bases outside the gene matches: 11. CDR1 and CDR2 (germline): MNHNS, SASEGT. The CDR3 DNA is TGTGCCAGCATTTCTACAGGGGTATGGGATTCACCCCTCCACTTT. It is translated as CASISTGVWDSPLHF.

CDR3 protein: CASSERRDTWQGTEAFF. CDR3 DNA sequence: TGTGCCAGCAGTGAACGACGGGACACCTGGCAGGGGACTGAAGCTTTCTTT. This rearrangement joins TRBV6-1 to TRBJ1-1; TRBD1 might be the D (6 bases). The CDR3 is 17 residues long. Germline loops: CDR1 MNHNS, CDR2 SASEGT. V lost 2 bases to trimming and J lost 5 bases, with 21 bases between them.

The CDR3 spells CAISDYLAGGAETQYF. The CDR3 bases are TGTGCCATCAGTGATTATTTAGCGGGAGGAGCAGAGACCCAGTACTTC. The V and J genes are TRBV10-3 and TRBJ2-5, with 10 bases aligning to TRBD2. Unmatched junction bases numbered 8, after V lost 3 bases and J lost 4 bases. CDR1 ENHRY and CDR2 SYGVKD come from the germline V gene. There are 16 residues in the CDR3.

CDR3 in amino acids: CASNGRLNTEAFF. The DNA of the CDR3 is TGTGCCAGCAACGGGAGATTGAACACTGAAGCTTTCTTT. The genes are TRBV9 and TRBJ1-1; no firm D call. The length of the CDR3 is 13 residues. Germline V lookup: CDR1 SGDLS, CDR2 YYNGEE. The ends were cut back, 6 bases at V and 0 bases at J, with 9 bases in the middle.

V and J are TRBV5-1 and TRBJ1-4; D remains unclear. This CDR3 comprises 15 residues. V lost 1 base and J 0 bases, leaving 7 bases between the germline ends. Germline-derived CDR1 and CDR2 are SGHRS and YFSETQ. The CDR3 reads CASSLYGATNEKLFF. CDR3 DNA: TGCGCCAGCAGCTTGTACGGGGCAACTAATGAAAAACTGTTTTTT.

This rearrangement joins TRBV6-4 to TRBJ2-3; a possible D gene is TRBD2 (5 bases). The CDR3 has 14 amino acids. Germline V gives CDR1 MRHNA, CDR2 SNTAGT. Between the trimmed V and J ends, which lost 2 bases and 2 bases, there was a span of 8 bases. In DNA form, the CDR3 reads TGTGCCAGCAGTGACGGCGGGCCCACAGATACGCAGTATTTT. Protein: CASSDGGPTDTQYF.

The chain employs TRBV5-1 and TRBJ2-1; TRBD1 matches 12 bases. The CDR3 extends over 15 amino acids. With 1 base clipped from V and 8 bases from J, the junction kept 4 bases outside the gene matches. The germline CDR1 and CDR2 sequences are SGHRS and YFSETQ. CDR3 bases: TGCGCCAGCAGCTTGATGGGACAGGGGGCTGATGAGCAGTTCTTC. Translating gives CASSLMGQGADEQFF.

This chain links TRBV29-1 with TRBJ1-4; TRBD1 is a possible D gene (6 bases). Per the germline V gene, CDR1 is SQVTM and CDR2 is ANQGSEA. Trimming took off 7 bases at V and 6 bases at J, with 15 bases between the two ends. The CDR3 extends over 13 amino acids. The CDR3 loop reads CSAPNRVYEKLFF. The DNA of the CDR3 is TGCAGCGCCCCGAACAGGGTTTATGAAAAACTGTTTTTT.

This sequence joins TRBV9 and TRBJ2-7; a weak D match, TRBD2 (5 bases). Trimming took off 2 bases at V and 3 bases at J, with 12 bases between the two ends. Germline CDR1 and CDR2: SGDLS and YYNGEE. The CDR3 length is 14 residues. The CDR3 reads CASSVFPGDYEQYF. The DNA for the CDR3 is TGTGCCAGCAGCGTTTTCCCCGGGGACTACGAGCAGTACTTC. Using reference TRBV9 and TRBJ2-7 for the parts outside the CDR3, the full variable domain is DSGVTQTPKHLITATGQRVTLRCSPRSGDLSVYWYQQSLDQGLQFLIQYYNGEERAKGNILERFSAQQFPDLHSELNLSSLELGDSALYFCASSVFPGDYEQYFGPGTRLTVT.

The chain joins TRBV5-1 to TRBJ2-7; the D is unclear. The CDR3 consists of 16 residues. Looked up from germline, CDR1 is SGHRS and CDR2 is YFSETQ. The V gene lost 0 bases and the J gene lost 0 bases, with 13 bases spanning the gap. The CDR3 loop is CASSLGGLVGSYEQYF. In DNA form, the CDR3 reads TGCGCCAGCAGCTTGGGAGGTCTGGTCGGCTCCTACGAGCAGTACTTC.

The chain carries TRBV4-2 and TRBJ1-1, with 8 nucleotides matching TRBD1. Germline CDR1 reads LGHNA; CDR2 reads YNFKEQ. J lost 1 base, V lost 1 base, and 2 bases had no gene match. CDR3 length: 15 residues. The CDR3: CASSQGQGANTEAFF. The CDR3 coding sequence is TGTGCCAGCAGCCAAGGGCAGGGGGCGAACACTGAAGCTTTCTTT.

This chain uses TRBV13 with TRBJ2-7, with unresolved D. V was cut by 5 bases and J by 0 bases, with 14 bases left in between. This CDR3 has 15 residues. Per germline, CDR1 PRHDT and CDR2 FYEKMQ (reference sequence). The CDR3 DNA reads as TGTGCCAGCAGCCTCTGGGCCTCAAGCTCCTACGAGCAGTACTTC. This sequence encodes CASSLWASSSYEQYF.

V is TRBV5-1 and J is TRBJ2-3, with 7 bases fitting TRBD1. Germline CDR1 SGHRS, CDR2 YFSETQ. The CDR3 is 14 amino acids. The trim removed 5 bases at V and 2 bases at J, leaving 5 bases unmatched. This CDR3 reads CASSLDRATDTQYF. The CDR3 nucleotides read TGCGCCAGCAGTTTAGACAGGGCCACAGATACGCAGTATTTT.

V usage is TRBV7-9 and J usage is TRBJ1-2; 10 nucleotides line up with TRBD1. J lost 5 bases, V lost 1 base, and 4 bases had no gene match. This CDR3 comprises 15 residues. Germline-derived CDR1 and CDR2 are SEHNR and FQNEAQ (reference sequence). The CDR3 DNA follows: TGTGCCAGCAGCTTAGGTGGACAGGGGGTTTATGGCTACACCTTC. It yields the protein CASSLGGQGVYGYTF.

The chain carries TRBV5-1 and TRBJ1-2, with no clear D. CDR1 is SGHRS and CDR2 is YFSETQ in the germline V gene. With 3 bases removed from V and 0 bases from J, the gap between germline ends came to 6 bases. This CDR3 has 13 residues. Here the CDR3 DNA reads TGCGCCAGCAGCTGGGAGTCTAACTATGGCTACACCTTC. Protein: CASSWESNYGYTF.

The chain joins TRBV27 to TRBJ1-1; D uncertain. Germline V lookup: CDR1 MNHEY, CDR2 SMNVEV (reference sequence). Trimming cost V 0 bases and J 7 bases, with 12 bases left between them. The CDR3 totals 14 residues. In DNA, the CDR3 is TGTGCCAGCAGTTTATCGTGGACTGCTCATGAAGCTTTCTTT. It codes for CASSLSWTAHEAFF.

The chain couples TRBV28 to TRBJ1-2; 7 positions match TRBD1. From germline, CDR1 is MDHEN and CDR2 SYDVKM. This CDR3 has 14 amino acids. Trimming took 6 bases from V and 7 from J; bases not matched to a gene: 11. The DNA of the CDR3 is TGTGCCAGCAGCCTCGGACAGGTTCGGGGTGGCTACACCTTC. The encoded protein is CASSLGQVRGGYTF.

V usage is TRBV4-2 and J usage is TRBJ1-4, with 11 bases lining up with TRBD1. Germline loops: CDR1 LGHNA, CDR2 YNFKEQ. The ends lost 0 bases at V and 15 bases at J; junction bases unmatched: 12. This CDR3 region has 16 residues. The CDR3 spells CASSQDPHSDRGLVFF. CDR3 in DNA: TGTGCCAGCAGCCAAGATCCCCACTCGGACAGGGGGCTTGTGTTTTTT.

The chain carries TRBV7-8 and TRBJ2-5; tentatively, D is TRBD2 (6 bases). The CDR3 consists of 14 residues. The germline CDR1 and CDR2 sequences are SGHVS and FQNEAQ. V lost 4 bases and J lost 2, with 11 bases in between. This CDR3 reads CASSSREIQETQYF. DNA for the CDR3: TGTGCCAGCAGCTCGCGGGAAATACAAGAGACCCAGTACTTC.

The CDR3 bases are TGCGCCAGCAGCTTGGACGACCCAGGATATTCACCCCTCCACTTT. This codes for CASSLDDPGYSPLHF. The V call is TRBV5-1, the J call TRBJ1-6; the D is unclear. Between the trimmed V and J ends, which lost 0 bases and 8 bases, there was a span of 12 bases. The CDR3 sequence is 15 residues long. Germline V lookup: CDR1 SGHRS, CDR2 YFSETQ.

This sequence joins TRBV19 and TRBJ1-3, with unresolved D. Germline CDR1 is LNHDA and CDR2 is SQIVND (reference sequence). V was trimmed by 5 bases and J by 11 bases, leaving 10 bases between them. CDR3 length equals 11 residues. In nucleotides, the CDR3 is TGTGCCAGTAGTTCCAGTCCAGCCATATATTTT. This gives the protein CASSSSPAIYF.

The chain recombines TRBV19 with TRBJ2-7, with D tentatively TRBD1 (5 bases). Germline assignment: CDR1 LNHDA and CDR2 SQIVND (reference sequence). The CDR3 runs 13 residues. Trimming took off 6 bases at V and 2 bases at J, with 11 bases between the two ends. CDR3: CASSRTGPYEQYF. The CDR3 DNA reads TGTGCCAGTAGCCGTACAGGACCCTACGAGCAGTACTTC.

This chain uses TRBV9 with TRBJ2-5; 9 bases agree with TRBD1. The CDR3 length is 14 residues. Germline loops: CDR1 SGDLS, CDR2 YYNGEE. V lost 0 bases to trimming and J lost 5 bases; unmatched junction nucleotides: 2. The CDR3 bases are TGTGCCAGCAGCGTAGCGACAGGGGGGGAGACCCAGTACTTC. Its translation is CASSVATGGETQYF.

The J gene is TRBJ1-2, the V gene TRBV15, with 8 bases lining up with TRBD1. Germline V gene data show CDR1 as LNHNV and CDR2 as YYDKDF (reference sequence). This CDR3 is 17 amino acids long. V lost 1 base and J lost 4; bases outside the gene matches: 11. For the CDR3, the DNA is TGTGCCACCAGCAGAGGCCGTGCGGGAACAGGGGGCTATGGCTACACCTTC. This codes for CATSRGRAGTGGYGYTF.

In DNA form, the CDR3 reads TGCAGTGCCCTATCCTACGAGCAGTACTTC. This gives the protein CSALSYEQYF. V and J are TRBV20-1 and TRBJ2-7; D gene uncertain. The CDR3 is 10 amino acids. Germline V gene data show CDR1 as DFQATT and CDR2 as SNEGSKA (reference sequence). The germline V and J ends were trimmed by 6 bases and 1 base, with 4 bases remaining between them.

V gene TRBV30 combines with J gene TRBJ2-5; D remains unclear. CDR1 is GTSNPN and CDR2 is SVGIG in the germline V gene (reference sequence). V gave up 4 bases and J gave up 5 bases, with 8 bases separating them. This CDR3 has 11 amino acids. CDR3 loop: CAWTGGETQYF. The CDR3 DNA sequence: TGTGCCTGGACGGGTGGGGAGACCCAGTACTTC.

CDR3 coding DNA: TGTGCCAGCAGCTCCGACTTTGGTGAAGCTTTCTTT. Its translation: CASSSDFGEAFF. V and J are TRBV28 and TRBJ1-1, with D uncertain. V was shortened by 6 bases and J by 7 bases, with 12 bases between the two germline ends. There are 12 residues in the CDR3. From germline, CDR1 is MDHEN and CDR2 SYDVKM.

The chain couples TRBV5-1 to TRBJ2-5, with 8 bases aligning to TRBD2. The CDR3 runs to 14 residues. The germline V gene has CDR1 SGHRS and CDR2 YFSETQ. V dropped 7 bases and J dropped 2; count of bases not matched to a gene: 7. The CDR3 loop is CASAQTSGQETQYF. The CDR3 DNA reads as TGCGCCAGCGCCCAAACTAGCGGACAAGAGACCCAGTACTTC.

This sequence joins TRBV18 and TRBJ1-2; 7 nucleotides agree with TRBD1. Per the germline V gene, CDR1 is KGHSH and CDR2 is LQKENI. The CDR3 sequence is 15 residues long. Trimming took 5 bases from V and 4 from J; bases not matched to a gene: 10. The CDR3 protein is CASSSPTGVTYGYTF. The CDR3 DNA sequence: TGTGCCAGCTCATCCCCAACAGGGGTGACCTATGGCTACACCTTC.